This entry features one T cell receptor (beta chain) sequence. The antigen remains unidentified. Generated by immunoSEQ multiplex PCR, the TCRdb table keeps only in-frame clones and is missing some. The sample lists around 90,000 clones, around 87% occurring once. This specimen belongs to a study of OX40 agonist ivuxolimab in advanced cancers. General study findings and limits: What antigens the expanded peripheral T cells recognized was never established.

Trimming cost V 3 bases and J 3 bases, with 15 bases left between them. The CDR3 consists of 15 residues. The germline V gene encodes CDR1 KGHSH and CDR2 LQKENI. Drawing of blood for sampling happened at baseline, at cycle 4 day 1, and at cycle 7 day 1. The source material was CD4+ or CD8+ T cells sorted from blood, sampled in a trial of the OX40 agonist ivuxolimab. The TCR comes from an adult with an advanced solid tumor such as melanoma, head and neck, liver or kidney cancer. The chain uses TRBV18 and TRBJ2-7, with D perhaps matching TRBD1 or TRBD2 (6 bases each). The CDR3 sequence: CASSPTSRGGYEQYF. The CDR3 DNA is TGTGCCAGCTCACCGACGTCCAGGGGAGGCTACGAGCAGTACTTC. The whole variable domain, filled in from reference TRBV18 and TRBJ2-7, reads NAGVMQNPRHLVRRRGQEARLRCSPMKGHSHVYWYRQLPEEGLKFMVYLQKENIIDESGMPKERFSAEFPKEGPSILRIQQVVRGDSAAYFCASSPTSRGGYEQYFGPGTRLTVT.